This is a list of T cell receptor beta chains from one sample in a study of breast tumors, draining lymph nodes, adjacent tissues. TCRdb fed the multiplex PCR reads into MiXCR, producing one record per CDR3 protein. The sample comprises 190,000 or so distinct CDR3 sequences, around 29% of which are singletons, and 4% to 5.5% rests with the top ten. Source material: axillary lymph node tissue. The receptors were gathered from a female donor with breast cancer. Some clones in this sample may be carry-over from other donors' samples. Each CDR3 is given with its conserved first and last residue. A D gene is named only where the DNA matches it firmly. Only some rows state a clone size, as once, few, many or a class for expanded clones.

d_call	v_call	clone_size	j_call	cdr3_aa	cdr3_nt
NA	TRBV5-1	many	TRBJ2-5	CASSFAQETQYF	TGCGCCAGCAGCTTCGCCCAAGAGACCCAGTACTTC
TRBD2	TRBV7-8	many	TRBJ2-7	CASSSGRGPPHEQYF	TGTGCCAGCAGTTCCGGGAGGGGCCCTCCTCACGAGCAGTACTTC
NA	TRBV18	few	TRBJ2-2	CASSLQEGSTGELFF	TGTGCCAGCTCCCTCCAGGAGGGGAGCACCGGGGAGCTGTTTTTT
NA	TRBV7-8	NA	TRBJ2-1	CASSSRIPAGNPYHEQFF	TGTGCCAGCAGCTCCCGTATACCGGCGGGGAACCCCTACCATGAGCAGTTCTTC
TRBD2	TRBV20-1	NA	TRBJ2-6	CSAAGGAGGANVLTF	TGCAGTGCTGCGGGGGGGGCAGGTGGGGCCAACGTCCTGACTTTC
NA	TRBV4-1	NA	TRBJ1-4	CASSANLAGGAYNEKLFF	TGTGCCAGCAGTGCTAACCTAGCGGGGGGGGCCTACAATGAAAAACTGTTTTTT
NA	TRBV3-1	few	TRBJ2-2	CASREAPNTGELFF	TGTGCCAGCAGAGAGGCTCCGAACACCGGGGAGCTGTTTTTT
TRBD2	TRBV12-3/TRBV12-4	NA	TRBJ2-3	CASRPGVRAGGVYF	TGTGCCAGCAGGCCAGGGGTCCGGGCGGGAGGTGTGTATTTT
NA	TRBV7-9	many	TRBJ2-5	CASGPTGFGETQYF	TGTGCCAGCGGGCCGACCGGATTTGGAGAGACCCAGTACTTC
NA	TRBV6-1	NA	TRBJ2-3	CASMVQPFGTDTQYF	TGTGCCAGCATGGTACAGCCCTTTGGCACAGATACGCAGTATTTT
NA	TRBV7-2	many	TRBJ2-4	CASSLARRGTKNIQYF	TGTGCCAGCAGCTTAGCACGCAGGGGAACCAAAAACATTCAGTACTTC
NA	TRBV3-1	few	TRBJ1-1	CASSPTGTSNTEAFF	TGTGCCAGCAGTCCCACCGGGACATCTAACACTGAAGCTTTCTTT
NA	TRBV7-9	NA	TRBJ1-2	CASSLAEKLFFGYTF	NA
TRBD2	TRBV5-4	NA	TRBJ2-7	CASRLESGGAWSSYEQYF	TGTGCCAGCAGGTTGGAAAGCGGGGGGGCCTGGAGCTCCTACGAGCAGTACTTC
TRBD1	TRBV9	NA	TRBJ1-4	CASTTPGTGLEKLFF	TGTGCCAGCACCACCCCCGGGACAGGGCTTGAAAAACTGTTTTTT
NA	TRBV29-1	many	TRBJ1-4	CSVARTSNEKLFF	TGCAGCGTTGCCCGGACTTCGAATGAAAAACTGTTTTTT
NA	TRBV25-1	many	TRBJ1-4	CASSDRGRTEKLFF	TGTGCCAGCAGTGACAGAGGGCGCACTGAAAAACTGTTTTTT
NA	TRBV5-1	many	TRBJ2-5	CASSQNQIREETQYF	TGCGCCAGCAGCCAAAATCAAATCAGGGAAGAGACCCAGTACTTC
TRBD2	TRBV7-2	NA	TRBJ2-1	CASSFSGGVNEQFF	TGTGCCAGCAGCTTTAGCGGGGGGGTCAATGAGCAGTTCTTC
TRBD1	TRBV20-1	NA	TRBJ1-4	CSARGQGRTPFF	TGCAGTGCTAGGGGACAGGGACGCACGCCGTTTTTT
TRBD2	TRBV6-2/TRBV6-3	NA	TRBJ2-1	CASSRLSGGRYNEQFF	TGTGCCAGCAGCCGACTCAGCGGGGGGCGGTACAATGAGCAGTTCTTC
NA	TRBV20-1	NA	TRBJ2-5	CSAASSVAGRGPQYF	TGCAGTGCCGCCTCTTCCGTGGCGGGGAGAGGGCCCCAGTACTTC
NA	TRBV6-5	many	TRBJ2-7	CASSPRRVTGSYEQYF	TGTGCCAGCAGTCCCCGAAGGGTAACGGGCTCCTACGAGCAGTACTTC
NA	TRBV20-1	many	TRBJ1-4	CSAKRGEVGEKLFF	TGCAGTGCCAAAAGGGGGGAAGTTGGAGAAAAACTGTTTTTT
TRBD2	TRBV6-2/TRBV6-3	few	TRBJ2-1	CASRLAGVLSYNEQFF	TGTGCCAGCAGACTAGCGGGAGTCCTCTCCTACAATGAGCAGTTCTTC
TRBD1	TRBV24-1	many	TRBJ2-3	CATSESRDSDTDTQYF	TGTGCCACCAGTGAGTCCCGGGACAGTGACACAGATACGCAGTATTTT
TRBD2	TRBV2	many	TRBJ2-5	CASSAQGLAEETQYF	TGTGCCAGCAGTGCGCAGGGACTAGCGGAAGAGACCCAGTACTTC
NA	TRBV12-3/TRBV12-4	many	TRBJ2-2	CASSLAGQNTGELFF	TGTGCCAGCAGTTTAGCGGGACAGAACACCGGGGAGCTGTTTTTT
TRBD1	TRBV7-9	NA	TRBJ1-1	CASSAKDRGNTEAFF	TGTGCCAGCAGTGCCAAGGACAGGGGGAACACTGAAGCTTTCTTT
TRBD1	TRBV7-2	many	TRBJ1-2	CASSLPRGWYGYTF	TGTGCCAGCAGCTTACCCAGGGGGTGGTATGGCTACACCTTC
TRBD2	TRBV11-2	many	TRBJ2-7	CASSLGLADYEQYF	TGTGCCAGCAGCTTAGGGCTAGCGGACTACGAGCAGTACTTC
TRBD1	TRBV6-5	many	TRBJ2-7	CASRSRDRYEQYF	TGTGCCAGCAGGTCCCGGGACAGGTACGAGCAGTACTTC
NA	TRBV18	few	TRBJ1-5	CASSPGGGANNQPQHF	TGTGCCAGCTCTCCCGGGGGGGGGGCGAACAATCAGCCCCAGCATTTT
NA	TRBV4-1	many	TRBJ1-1	CASSQDQGLVTAFF	TGCGCCAGCAGCCAAGATCAGGGACTAGTTACTGCTTTCTTT
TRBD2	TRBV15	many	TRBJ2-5	CATSRDGPRTSGLLVF	TGTGCCACCAGCAGAGATGGCCCTCGGACTAGCGGACTGTTGGTCTTC
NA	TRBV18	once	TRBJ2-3	CASSPRGGSDTQYF	TGTGCCAGCTCACCCCGAGGGGGTTCGGATACGCAGTATTTT
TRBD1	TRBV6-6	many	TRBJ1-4	CASRDRDGEKLFF	TGTGCCAGTAGGGACAGGGATGGGGAAAAACTGTTTTTT
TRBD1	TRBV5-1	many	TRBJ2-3	CASSWDRSTDTQYF	TGCGCCAGCAGCTGGGACAGGAGCACAGATACGCAGTATTTT
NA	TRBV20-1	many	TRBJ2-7	CSAPKPTREQYF	TGCAGTGCTCCAAAACCCACGAGGGAGCAGTACTTC
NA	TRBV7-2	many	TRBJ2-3	CASSRQTDTQYF	TGTGCCAGCAGCAGACAGACCGATACGCAGTATTTT
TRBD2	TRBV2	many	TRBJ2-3	CASSGLAGGPVTDTQYF	TGTGCCAGCAGTGGACTAGCGGGGGGGCCCGTCACAGATACGCAGTATTTT
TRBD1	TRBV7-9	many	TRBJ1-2	CASSHGQGKGDGYTF	TGTGCCAGCAGCCACGGACAGGGAAAAGGAGACGGCTACACCTTC
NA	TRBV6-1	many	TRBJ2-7	CASSERSVATATYEQYF	TGTGCCAGCAGTGAAAGGTCGGTCGCGACAGCAACCTACGAGCAGTACTTC
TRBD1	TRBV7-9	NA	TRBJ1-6	CASSQDPGQGGSPLHF	TGTGCCAGCAGCCAAGACCCGGGACAGGGGGGATCACCCCTCCACTTT
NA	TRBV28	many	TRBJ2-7	CASSPLGGGSYEQYF	TGTGCCAGCAGCCCCCTTGGGGGCGGGAGCTACGAGCAGTACTTC
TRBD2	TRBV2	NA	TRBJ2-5	CASSETIAGDNQETQCF	TGTGCAAGCAGTGAAACCATAGCGGGGGACAACCAAGAGACCCAGTGCTTC
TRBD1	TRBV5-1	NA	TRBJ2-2	CASSLEFLGQGAGGELFF	TGTGCCAGCAGCTTGGAATTTTTGGGACAGGGGGCAGGCGGGGAGCTGTTTTTT
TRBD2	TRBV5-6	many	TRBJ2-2	CASSPTRTSGAIGELFF	TGTGCCAGCAGCCCGACCCGGACTAGCGGAGCGATCGGGGAGCTGTTTTTT
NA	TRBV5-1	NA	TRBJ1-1	CASSARPGFLTPEAFF	TGCGCCAGCAGCGCCCGCCCCGGGTTCCTTACACCTGAAGCTTTCTTT
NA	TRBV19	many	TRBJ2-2	CASSMLRAGELFF	TGTGCCAGTAGTATGTTGCGGGCTGGGGAGCTGTTTTTT